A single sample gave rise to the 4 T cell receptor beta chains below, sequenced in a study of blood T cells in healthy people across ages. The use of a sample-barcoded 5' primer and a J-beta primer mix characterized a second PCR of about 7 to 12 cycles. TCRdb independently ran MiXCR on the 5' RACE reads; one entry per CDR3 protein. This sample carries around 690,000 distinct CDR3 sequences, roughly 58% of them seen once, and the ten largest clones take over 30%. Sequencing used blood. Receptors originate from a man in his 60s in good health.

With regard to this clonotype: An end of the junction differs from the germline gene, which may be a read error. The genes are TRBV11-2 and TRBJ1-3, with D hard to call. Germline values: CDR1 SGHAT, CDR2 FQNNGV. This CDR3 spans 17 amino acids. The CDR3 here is CAGSPRRGGISGNTIYF. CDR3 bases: TGTGCCGGCAGCCCTCGCCGGGGAGGTATATCTGGAAACACCATATATTTT.

CDR3 sequence reads: CSARPTGGSATNEKLFF. In DNA form, the CDR3 reads TGCAGTGCTAGACCCACAGGGGGCAGCGCAACTAATGAAAAACTGTTTTTT. The V and J genes are TRBV20-1 and TRBJ1-4; 9 positions match TRBD1. This CDR3 comprises 17 residues. The trim removed 2 bases at V and 0 bases at J, leaving 7 bases unmatched. Germline V gene sequence: CDR1 DFQATT, CDR2 SNEGSKA (reference sequence).

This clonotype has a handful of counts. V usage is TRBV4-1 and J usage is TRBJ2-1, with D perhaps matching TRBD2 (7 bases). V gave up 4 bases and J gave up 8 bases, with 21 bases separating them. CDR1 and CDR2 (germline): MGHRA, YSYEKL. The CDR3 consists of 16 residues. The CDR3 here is CASSPRGGTVWDEQFF. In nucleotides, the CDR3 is TGCGCCAGCAGCCCAAGGGGGGGGACCGTGTGGGATGAGCAGTTCTTC.

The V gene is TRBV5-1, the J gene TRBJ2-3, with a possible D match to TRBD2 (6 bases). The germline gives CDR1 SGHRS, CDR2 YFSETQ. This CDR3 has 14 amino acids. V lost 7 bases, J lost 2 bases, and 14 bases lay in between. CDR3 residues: CASSRDFNTDTQYF. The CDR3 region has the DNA TGCGCCAGCTCTCGGGACTTCAACACAGATACGCAGTATTTT.